The 5 T cell receptor beta chains below all came from one sample that was sequenced in a study of T cell responses to AZD1222 COVID-19 vaccine. Sequencing was performed with immunoSEQ multiplex PCR; in TCRdb, only in-frame clones are kept and a portion is missing. The repertoire holds under 130,000 clones, with 80% to 95% as singletons. The material sequenced was peripheral blood, taken on day 0 of AZD1222 vaccination. Receptor source: an adult in good health.

In its sample, this clone was seen once. J is TRBJ1-2 and V is TRBV11-2; the match to TRBD1 covers 7 bases. Germline loops: CDR1 SGHAT, CDR2 FQNNGV. The CDR3 consists of 12 residues. Trimming took 5 bases from V and 4 from J; bases not matched to a gene: 1. The CDR3 sequence: CASSPGGYGYTF. In DNA form, the CDR3 reads TGTGCCAGCAGCCCAGGGGGCTATGGCTACACCTTC.

The chain has TRBV2 and TRBJ2-5; the D gene could be TRBD1 or TRBD2 (7 bases each). CDR1 is SNHLY and CDR2 is FYNNEI in the germline V gene. This CDR3 region has 16 residues. V shed 0 bases and J shed 3 bases, with 14 bases lying between them. CDR3: CASSEALSGGEETQYF. The CDR3 DNA sequence: TGTGCCAGCAGTGAAGCGCTTTCAGGGGGGGAAGAGACCCAGTACTTC.

The chain links TRBV5-6 to TRBJ2-4; D remains ambiguous. The germline V gene has CDR1 SGHDT and CDR2 YYEEEE. There are 13 residues in the CDR3. V dropped 4 bases and J dropped 8 bases, with 13 bases sitting between them. The CDR3 region has the DNA TGTGCCAGCAGCGCAATGGACCAGGACATTCAGTACTTC. Protein: CASSAMDQDIQYF.

V and J are TRBV19 and TRBJ1-1; a weak D match, TRBD1 (5 bases). The V end was cut by 7 bases, the J end by 4 bases, with 13 bases between. The CDR3 contains 13 residues. Germline V gene sequence: CDR1 LNHDA, CDR2 SQIVND (reference sequence). In DNA form, the CDR3 reads TGTGCCAGTACGCTGCAGGGAGGCACTGAAGCTTTCTTT. Residues: CASTLQGGTEAFF.

The V and J genes are TRBV9 and TRBJ2-5; possible D gene TRBD2, 6 bases. V dropped 3 bases and J dropped 0 bases, with 15 bases sitting between them. Per the germline V gene, CDR1 is SGDLS and CDR2 is YYNGEE. The CDR3 is 16 residues long. The CDR3 DNA is TGTGCCAGCAGCGCTCCTCCCGGGACTGACCAAGAGACCCAGTACTTC. It codes for CASSAPPGTDQETQYF. The whole variable domain, remainder taken from reference TRBV9 and TRBJ2-5, is DSGVTQTPKHLITATGQRVTLRCSPRSGDLSVYWYQQSLDQGLQFLIQYYNGEERAKGNILERFSAQQFPDLHSELNLSSLELGDSALYFCASSAPPGTDQETQYFGPGTRLLVL.